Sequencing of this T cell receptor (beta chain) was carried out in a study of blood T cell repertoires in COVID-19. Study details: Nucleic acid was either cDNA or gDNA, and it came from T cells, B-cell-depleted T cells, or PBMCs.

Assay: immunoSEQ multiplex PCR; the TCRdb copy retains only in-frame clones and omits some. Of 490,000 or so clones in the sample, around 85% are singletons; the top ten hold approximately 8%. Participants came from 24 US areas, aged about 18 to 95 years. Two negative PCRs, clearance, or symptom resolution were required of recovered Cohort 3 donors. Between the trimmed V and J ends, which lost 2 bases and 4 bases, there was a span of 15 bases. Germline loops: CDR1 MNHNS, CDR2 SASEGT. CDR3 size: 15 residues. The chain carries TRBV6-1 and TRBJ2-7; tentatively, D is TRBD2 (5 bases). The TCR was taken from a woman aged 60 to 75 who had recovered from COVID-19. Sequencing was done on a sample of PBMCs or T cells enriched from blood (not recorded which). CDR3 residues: CASSELEGKGYEQYF. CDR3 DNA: TGTGCCAGCAGTGAACTTGAGGGAAAGGGTTACGAGCAGTACTTC.